This T cell receptor (beta chain) came from a study of blood T cell repertoires in COVID-19. Study-level background: Some COVID-19 samples were acute and others convalescent; all came from the United States, Italy and Spain. The analysed material was cDNA or gDNA that came from T cells, B-cell-depleted T cells, or PBMCs.

Clones were sequenced by immunoSEQ multiplex PCR, and TCRdb holds only the in-frame ones, with some missing. This table holds more than 200,000 clones, approximately 80% found once. V lost 5 bases, J lost 8 bases, and 19 bases lay in between. Germline CDR1 SGHRS, CDR2 YFSETQ. This CDR3 has 15 residues. The sequence came from a woman of 80 years or more with active or convalescent COVID-19. The chain combines TRBV5-1 with TRBJ2-2; D possibly corresponds to TRBD1 (5 bases). Sequencing was done on a sample of peripheral blood. The CDR3 bases are TGCGCCAGCAGTTCCGGGCTAGGGGCCGGAGGGGAGCTGTTTTTT. It encodes CASSSGLGAGGELFF.